The next 18 T cell receptor beta chains were all read from a single sample in a study of T-cell memory formation after mild COVID-19. TCRdb called the 5' RACE reads again in MiXCR, with one record for every CDR3 protein. Here the sample spans 300,000 to 350,000 distinct CDR3 sequences, roughly an eighth being singletons. Sequences were obtained from PBMCs or a T cell subset sorted from them (not recorded which). The source of these receptors is a young man who had mild COVID-19 (a few samples of this study predate the infection). Cell type and time point are not known.

J is TRBJ2-3 and V is TRBV2; D possibly uses TRBD1 or TRBD2 (5 bases each). The ends were cut back, 6 bases at V and 0 bases at J, with 7 bases in the middle. The CDR3 totals 13 residues. In germline, CDR1 is SNHLY, CDR2 FYNNEI. CDR3 loop: CASRWDSTDTQYF. Here the CDR3 DNA reads TGTGCCAGCAGATGGGACAGCACAGATACGCAGTATTTT.

The sample holds a few counts of this clonotype. The chain joins TRBV5-1 to TRBJ2-5; perhaps TRBD1 as D (6 bases). Germline CDR1 SGHRS, CDR2 YFSETQ. This CDR3 is 13 amino acids long. Trimming cost V 4 bases and J 5 bases, with 12 bases left between them. The CDR3 DNA sequence: TGCGCCAGCAGCAAGGAGAGGGGGGAGACCCAGTACTTC. This sequence encodes CASSKERGETQYF.

CDR3 in DNA: TGCAGTGCTAGGCAGGGGGGGACCTACGAGCAGTACGTC. Its translation: CSARQGGTYEQYV. This chain uses TRBV20-1 with TRBJ2-7; D may be TRBD1 or TRBD2 (7 bases each). From germline, CDR1 is DFQATT and CDR2 SNEGSKA (reference sequence). The length of the CDR3 is 13 residues. V lost 3 bases to trimming and J lost 2 bases, with 11 bases between them.

In this sample, this clonotype turned up a few times. V is TRBV4-3 and J is TRBJ2-7; a weak D match, TRBD2 (6 bases). The CDR3 extends over 16 amino acids. V was clipped by 1 base and J by 0 bases, with 13 bases between them. CDR1 and CDR2 from the germline V gene are LGHNA and YSLEER. The CDR3 loop is CASSQAIRGSSYEQYF. The CDR3 coding sequence is TGCGCCAGCAGCCAAGCCATCCGGGGGAGCTCCTACGAGCAGTACTTC.

This clonotype was recorded a few times. This chain links TRBV3-1 with TRBJ2-1; the D gene is possibly TRBD1 (6 bases). CDR3 length equals 16 residues. The germline V gene encodes CDR1 LGHDT and CDR2 YNNKEL (reference sequence). Trimming shortened V by 0 bases and J by 7 bases, and 16 bases separated the two germline ends. CDR3 region: CASSQDGAGARNEQFF. In DNA, the CDR3 is TGTGCCAGCAGCCAAGATGGGGCAGGGGCGAGGAATGAGCAGTTCTTC.

A few counts support this clonotype. V gene TRBV18 combines with J gene TRBJ2-7; D call uncertain. Germline assignment: CDR1 KGHSH and CDR2 LQKENI. This CDR3 is built from 13 residues. With 1 base removed from V and 3 bases from J, the gap between germline ends came to 7 bases. CDR3 amino acids: CASSPQDDYEQYF. The DNA of the CDR3 is TGTGCCAGCTCACCACAAGACGACTACGAGCAGTACTTC.

The chain recombines TRBV18 with TRBJ2-2; D not certain. Germline V gene sequence: CDR1 KGHSH, CDR2 LQKENI. The CDR3 runs to 15 residues. V shed 1 base and J shed 1 base, with 7 bases lying between them. The CDR3 loop reads CASSPLRMNTGELFF. CDR3 bases: TGTGCCAGCTCACCACTCAGGATGAACACCGGGGAGCTGTTTTTT.

V gene TRBV11-1 combines with J gene TRBJ2-7; a weak D match, TRBD2 (5 bases). This CDR3 spans 14 amino acids. Germline loops: CDR1 SGHAT, CDR2 FQDESV (reference sequence). Trimming stripped 6 bases from V and 6 bases from J, with 18 bases between. The CDR3 region has the DNA TGTGCCAGCAGTCCCGGTCGGAGGTTTGGCGAGCAGTACTTC. This sequence encodes CASSPGRRFGEQYF. Looking up the rest from reference TRBV11-1 and TRBJ2-7 gives the full variable domain: EAEVAQSPRYKITEKSQAVAFWCDPISGHATLYWYRQILGQGPELLVQFQDESVVDDSQLPKDRFSAERLKGVDSTLKIQPAELGDSAMYLCASSPGRRFGEQYFGPGTRLTVT.

This clonotype was counted only a few times. The chain is built from TRBV10-1 and TRBJ2-5, with D possibly matching TRBD2 (6 bases). This CDR3 comprises 13 residues. The ends were cut back, 0 bases at V and 7 bases at J, with 9 bases in the middle. Germline V gene sequence: CDR1 WNHNN, CDR2 SYGVQD (reference sequence). The CDR3 DNA follows: TGCGCCAGCAGTGAGTCGTTCGGGGGGACCCAGTACTTC. Its protein product is CASSESFGGTQYF.

This clonotype appeared a few times. The J gene is TRBJ2-1, the V gene TRBV6-2 or TRBV6-3; a possible D gene is TRBD2 (7 bases). The V end lost 3 bases, the J end lost 7 bases, and 13 bases lay between the germline ends. There are 14 residues in the CDR3. Germline values: CDR1 MNHEY, CDR2 SVGEGT. The CDR3 is CASSYPQGGNEQFF. Written as DNA, the CDR3 is TGTGCCAGCAGTTATCCACAGGGAGGGAATGAGCAGTTCTTC.

This chain joins TRBV12-3 or TRBV12-4 and TRBJ2-7; 10 bases match TRBD2. This CDR3 has 15 residues. Trimming at V came to 2 bases and at J to 1 base, leaving 2 bases not matched to a gene. CDR3 sequence reads: CASSLSSGGSYEQYF. The CDR3, as DNA: TGTGCCAGCAGTTTATCTAGCGGGGGATCCTACGAGCAGTACTTC.

J is TRBJ1-1 and V is TRBV6-1, with D possibly TRBD1 on 6 matching bases. Trimming removed 2 bases from V and 3 bases from J, with 10 bases in between. CDR1 is MNHNS, CDR2 SASEGT, per germline. This CDR3 comprises 14 residues. CDR3 protein: CASSEQQGYTEAFF. Here the CDR3 DNA reads TGTGCCAGCAGTGAACAGCAGGGGTACACTGAAGCTTTCTTT.

The chain employs TRBV6-2 or TRBV6-3 and TRBJ1-5; D gene uncertain. The CDR3 is 13 residues long. CDR1 and CDR2 (germline): MNHEY, SVGEGT. Trimming shortened V by 2 bases and J by 14 bases, and 16 bases separated the two germline ends. This CDR3 is CASSYDVRRWEHF. CDR3 bases: TGTGCCAGCAGTTACGATGTCAGGAGGTGGGAGCATTTT.

The V call is TRBV15, the J call TRBJ2-3; 9 bases match TRBD1. J gave up 4 bases and V 5 bases, and 4 bases lay outside the gene matches. The CDR3 runs to 14 residues. From germline, CDR1 is LNHNV and CDR2 YYDKDF (reference sequence). Written as DNA, the CDR3 is TGTGCCACCAGCGGGGGACAGGGCTCAGATACGCAGTATTTT. Amino acids: CATSGGQGSDTQYF.

The sample holds a few counts of this clonotype. A much larger clone lies one base from this, so it may be a read error. The rearrangement links TRBV20-1 to TRBJ2-5; no firm D call. The CDR3 is made up of 10 amino acids. V lost 5 bases and J lost 3, with 4 bases in between. CDR1 and CDR2 (germline): DFQATT, SNEGSKA (reference sequence). The CDR3 DNA follows: TGCAGTGCTGCCAAAGAGACCCAGTACTTC. The encoded protein is CSAAKETQYF.

This clonotype was recorded a few times. The genes are TRBV24-1 and TRBJ1-1; D not resolved. Between the trimmed V and J ends, which lost 7 bases and 0 bases, there was a span of 8 bases. CDR1 is KGHDR, CDR2 SFDVKD, per germline. This CDR3 spans 13 amino acids. The CDR3 DNA sequence: TGTGCCACCAGGTCCCAGATGAACACTGAAGCTTTCTTT. Translating it yields CATRSQMNTEAFF.

The rearrangement links TRBV2 to TRBJ2-3; D remains ambiguous. V lost 5 bases and J lost 0, with 12 bases in between. This CDR3 has 15 amino acids. Germline V gene sequence: CDR1 SNHLY, CDR2 FYNNEI. CDR3 in DNA: TGTGCCAGCAGTTTGGTGGGTACTAGCACAGATACGCAGTATTTT. Translation gives CASSLVGTSTDTQYF.

This clonotype was counted a few times. The J gene is TRBJ1-2, the V gene TRBV9; no clear D gene. V gave up 1 base and J gave up 2 bases, with 12 bases separating them. CDR1 is SGDLS, CDR2 YYNGEE, per germline. This CDR3 is 15 amino acids long. The CDR3 loop is CASSVTPRANYGYTF. CDR3 DNA: TGTGCCAGCAGCGTAACCCCCCGGGCCAACTATGGCTACACCTTC.